Listed here is a single T cell receptor beta chain. The sample comes from a study of blood T cell repertoires in COVID-19. On the study more broadly: Sites across the United States, Italy and Spain contributed samples from acute and convalescent COVID-19.

As processed by the authors: For nucleated cells, counts were estimated from reference gene primer amplification. Only in-frame clones appear in the TCRdb table, and some are missing; sequencing was by immunoSEQ multiplex PCR. The V and J calls and clone size come from that table; D and trimming were worked out from the DNA. Here the sample spans about 48,000 clones, about 88% being singletons. Per the germline V gene, CDR1 is LGHDT and CDR2 is YNNKEL (reference sequence). V shed 4 bases and J shed 3 bases, with 9 bases lying between them. The CDR3 runs 14 residues. Material for sequencing was PBMCs or T cells enriched from blood (not recorded which). The sequence came from a woman aged 45-59 years who had recovered from COVID-19. The V call is TRBV3-1 (or the pseudogene TRBV3-2), the J call TRBJ2-2, with D maybe TRBD1 (5 bases). The CDR3 loop is CASSRQGHTGELFF. CDR3 coding DNA: TGTGCCAGCAGCCGCCAGGGTCACACCGGGGAGCTGTTTTTT.